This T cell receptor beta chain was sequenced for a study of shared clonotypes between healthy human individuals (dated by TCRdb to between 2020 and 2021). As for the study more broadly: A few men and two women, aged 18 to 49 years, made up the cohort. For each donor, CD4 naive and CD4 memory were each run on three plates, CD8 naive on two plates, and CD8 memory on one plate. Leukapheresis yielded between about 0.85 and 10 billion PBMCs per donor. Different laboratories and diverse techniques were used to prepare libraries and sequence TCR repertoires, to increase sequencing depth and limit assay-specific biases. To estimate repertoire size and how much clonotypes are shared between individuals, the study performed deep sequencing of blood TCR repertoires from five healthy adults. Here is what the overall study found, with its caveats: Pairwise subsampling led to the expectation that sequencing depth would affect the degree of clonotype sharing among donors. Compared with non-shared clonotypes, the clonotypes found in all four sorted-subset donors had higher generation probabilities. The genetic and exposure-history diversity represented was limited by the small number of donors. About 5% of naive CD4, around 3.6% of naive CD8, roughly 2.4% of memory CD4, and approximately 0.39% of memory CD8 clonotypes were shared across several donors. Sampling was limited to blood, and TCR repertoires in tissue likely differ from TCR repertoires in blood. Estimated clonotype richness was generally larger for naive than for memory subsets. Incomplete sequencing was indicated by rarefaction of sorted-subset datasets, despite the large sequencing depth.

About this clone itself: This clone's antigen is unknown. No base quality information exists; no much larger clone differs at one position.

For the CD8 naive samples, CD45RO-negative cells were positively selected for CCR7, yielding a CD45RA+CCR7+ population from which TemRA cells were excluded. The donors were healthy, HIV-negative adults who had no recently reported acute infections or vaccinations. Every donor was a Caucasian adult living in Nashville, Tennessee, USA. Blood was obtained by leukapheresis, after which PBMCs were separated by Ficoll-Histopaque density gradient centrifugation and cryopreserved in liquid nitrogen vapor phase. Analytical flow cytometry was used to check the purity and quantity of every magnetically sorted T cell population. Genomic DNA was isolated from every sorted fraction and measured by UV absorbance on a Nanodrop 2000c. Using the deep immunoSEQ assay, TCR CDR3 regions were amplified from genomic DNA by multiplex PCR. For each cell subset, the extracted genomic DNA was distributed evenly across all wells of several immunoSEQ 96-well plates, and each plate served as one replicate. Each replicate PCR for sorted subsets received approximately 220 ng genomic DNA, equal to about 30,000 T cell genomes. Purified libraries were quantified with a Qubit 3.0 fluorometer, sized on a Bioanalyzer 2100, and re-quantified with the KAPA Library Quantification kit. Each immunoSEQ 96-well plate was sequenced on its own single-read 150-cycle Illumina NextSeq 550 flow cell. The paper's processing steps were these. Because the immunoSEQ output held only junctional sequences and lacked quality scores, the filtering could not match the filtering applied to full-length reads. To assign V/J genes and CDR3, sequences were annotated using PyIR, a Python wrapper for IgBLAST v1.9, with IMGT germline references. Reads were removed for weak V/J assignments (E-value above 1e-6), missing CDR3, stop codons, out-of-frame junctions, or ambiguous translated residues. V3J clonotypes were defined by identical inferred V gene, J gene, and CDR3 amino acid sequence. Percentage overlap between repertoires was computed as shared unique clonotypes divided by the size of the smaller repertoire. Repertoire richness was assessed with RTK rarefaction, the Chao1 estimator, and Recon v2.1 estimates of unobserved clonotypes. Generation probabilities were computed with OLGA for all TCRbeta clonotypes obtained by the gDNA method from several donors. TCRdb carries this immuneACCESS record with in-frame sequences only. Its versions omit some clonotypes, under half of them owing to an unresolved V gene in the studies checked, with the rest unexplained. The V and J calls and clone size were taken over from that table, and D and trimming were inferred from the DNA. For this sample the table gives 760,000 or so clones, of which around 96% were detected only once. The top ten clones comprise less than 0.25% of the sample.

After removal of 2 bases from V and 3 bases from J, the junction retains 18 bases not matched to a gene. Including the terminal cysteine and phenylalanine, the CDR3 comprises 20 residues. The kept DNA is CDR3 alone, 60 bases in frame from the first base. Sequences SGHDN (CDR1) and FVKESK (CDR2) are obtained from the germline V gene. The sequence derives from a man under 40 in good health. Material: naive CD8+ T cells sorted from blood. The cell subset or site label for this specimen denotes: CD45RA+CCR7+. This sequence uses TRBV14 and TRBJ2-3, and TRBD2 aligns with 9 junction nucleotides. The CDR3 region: CASSQTRTLRETSGTDTQYF. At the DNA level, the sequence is TGTGCCAGCAGCCAAACCCGGACTCTGAGAGAAACTAGCGGGACAGATACGCAGTATTTT.